This T cell receptor (beta chain) was sequenced during a study of human T cells and chemical hapten exposure. Whole-study findings and limits: Patch test score showed a positive correlation with PT1 expanded TCR counts.

Indicated time point: pre-sensitization, week 0. Treatment of the sample: therapeutic diphenylcyclopropenone sensitization with weekly scalp DPC. Unique molecular identifiers were affixed to discrete cDNA molecules within the library. From the RACE reads, TCRdb called clonotypes with MiXCR, one entry per CDR3 protein. The sample includes 120,000 or so distinct CDR3 sequences, approximately 15% seen only once; the top ten take about 3%. Between the trimmed V and J ends, which lost 1 base and 4 bases, there was a span of 7 bases. This CDR3 region has 14 residues. CDR1 and CDR2 from the germline V gene are SGHTA and FQGNSA. Turning to this clonotype: Its antigen is not identified.

The clonotype comes from a woman between 18 and 29 years old with alopecia areata. Some clones in this sample may be carry-over from other donors' samples. The sample was whole blood, taken in connection with sensitization to the hapten diphenylcyclopropenone (DPC). V gene TRBV7-2 combines with J gene TRBJ2-2; D not certain. CDR3 sequence reads: CASSLGSGTGELFF. The DNA for the CDR3 is TGTGCCAGCAGCTTAGGATCGGGCACCGGGGAGCTGTTTTTT.